One and the same sample provided the 18 T cell receptor beta chains below, sequenced in a study of blood T cell repertoires in COVID-19. Method: immunoSEQ multiplex PCR; TCRdb's copy keeps in-frame clones and lacks some. The table lists more than 100,000 clones, 82% of them singletons. The sequenced sample was peripheral blood. These receptors all stem from a woman between 65 and 79 years old with acute or convalescent COVID-19.

The V and J genes are TRBV3-1 (or the pseudogene TRBV3-2) and TRBJ2-4; 9 nucleotides line up with TRBD1. Germline trimming cut 5 bases from V and 8 bases from J; bases unmatched to any gene: 10. CDR3 size: 15 residues. Germline V lookup: CDR1 LGHDT, CDR2 YNNKEL (reference sequence). The CDR3 DNA follows: TGTGCCAGCAGCTCATGCGGGACAGGGTTCCACATTCAGTACTTC. It is translated as CASSSCGTGFHIQYF.

The rearrangement joins TRBV30 to TRBJ2-1; 7 bases match TRBD1. Germline CDR1 is GTSNPN and CDR2 is SVGIG (reference sequence). The length of the CDR3 is 14 residues. The V segment lost 3 bases and the J segment 9 bases; nucleotides outside the gene matches: 11. CDR3 residues: CAWSSPGGLAEQFF. CDR3 DNA: TGTGCCTGGAGCTCCCCAGGGGGTCTTGCTGAGCAGTTCTTC.

As DNA, the CDR3 is TGTGCCAGCAGTGCCGGACAGGGAAGAGAGACCCAGTACTTC. It is translated as CASSAGQGRETQYF. The V gene is TRBV5-4, the J gene TRBJ2-5; TRBD1 matches at 8 bases. V dropped 5 bases and J dropped 4; count of bases not matched to a gene: 7. The CDR3 totals 14 residues. The germline CDR1 and CDR2 sequences are SGHNT and YYREEE (reference sequence).

The sample holds a few counts of this clone. V is TRBV2 and J is TRBJ1-1; D is unresolved. The CDR3 has 12 residues. CDR1 is SNHLY and CDR2 is FYNNEI in the germline V gene. V dropped 6 bases and J dropped 3 bases, with 8 bases sitting between them. The CDR3 sequence is CASRGDYTEAFF. The CDR3 DNA reads as TGTGCCAGCAGGGGTGACTACACTGAAGCTTTCTTT.

The table lists this clone with a few counts. This rearrangement joins TRBV6-5 to TRBJ1-6; 7 positions agree with TRBD1. V was clipped by 5 bases and J by 12 bases; unmatched bases: 13. Germline lookup yields CDR1 MNHEY and CDR2 SVGAGI. The CDR3 extends over 15 amino acids. In nucleotides, the CDR3 is TGTGCCAGCAGTACTCGGAACAGGGGTAGCAAACCCCTCCACTTT. Translating gives CASSTRNRGSKPLHF.

The chain links TRBV20-1 to TRBJ1-1; D unresolved. Trimming removed 3 bases from V and 5 bases from J, with 7 bases in between. This CDR3 is built from 11 residues. Per the germline V gene, CDR1 is DFQATT and CDR2 is SNEGSKA (reference sequence). The CDR3 spells CSASDGTEAFF. The DNA for the CDR3 is TGCAGTGCTAGTGACGGGACTGAAGCTTTCTTT.

V usage is TRBV5-1 and J usage is TRBJ1-2; the D is unclear. The CDR3 consists of 13 residues. Germline V lookup: CDR1 SGHRS, CDR2 YFSETQ. Deletions cut 0 bases from V and 4 bases from J, with 7 bases between. The CDR3 sequence is CASSLDTTYGYTF. CDR3 nucleotides: TGCGCCAGCAGCTTGGACACCACCTATGGCTACACCTTC.

This clone was observed a single time. The chain recombines TRBV5-1 with TRBJ1-2, with D possibly TRBD1 on 6 matching bases. With 4 bases removed from V and 6 bases from J, the gap between germline ends came to 13 bases. This CDR3 region has 13 residues. Germline V gene lookup returns CDR1 SGHRS and CDR2 YFSETQ. The CDR3 DNA follows: TGCGCCAGCAGCGTTGGACAGCAGGATGGCTACACCTTC. It specifies CASSVGQQDGYTF.

In the case of this clone: Other DNA sequences from this sample encode an identical CDR3 as well. The chain carries TRBV5-1 and TRBJ1-4; tentative D call: TRBD1 (5 bases). The CDR3 loop spans 15 amino acids. Per germline, CDR1 SGHRS and CDR2 YFSETQ. V was pared by 2 bases and J by 0 bases, with 8 bases between. CDR3 amino acids: CASSLGTATNEKLFF. Written as DNA, the CDR3 is TGCGCCAGCAGCTTAGGGACTGCAACTAATGAAAAACTGTTTTTT.

The gene calls are TRBV7-9 and TRBJ2-5, with 10 nucleotides matching TRBD2. CDR1 is SEHNR and CDR2 is FQNEAQ in the germline V gene (reference sequence). Trimming at V came to 5 bases and at J to 5 bases, leaving 2 bases not matched to a gene. The CDR3 loop spans 13 amino acids. Here the CDR3 reads CASSQGLAETQYF. CDR3 DNA: TGTGCCAGCAGCCAGGGACTAGCGGAGACCCAGTACTTC.

The chain joins TRBV10-3 to TRBJ2-1; D not resolved. The V gene lost 3 bases and the J gene lost 8 bases, with 11 bases spanning the gap. Germline V gene sequence: CDR1 ENHRY, CDR2 SYGVKD. This CDR3 has 13 residues. The CDR3 sequence is CAISEPVLDEQFF. CDR3 bases: TGTGCCATCAGTGAACCGGTTTTGGATGAGCAGTTCTTC.

The J gene is TRBJ1-2, the V gene TRBV19; no clear D. There are 13 residues in the CDR3. Germline CDR1 and CDR2: LNHDA and SQIVND (reference sequence). Trimming removed 3 bases at V and 4 bases at J, with 9 bases between. The CDR3 nucleotides are TGTGCCAGTAGTATCTTCGGGAGCTATGGCTACACCTTC. Its translation is CASSIFGSYGYTF.

This clone occurred a few times. The chain recombines TRBV2 with TRBJ2-5; 12 bases line up with TRBD2. The CDR3 length is 14 residues. CDR1 SNHLY and CDR2 FYNNEI come from the germline V gene. V shed 7 bases, J shed 3 bases, and the junction held 3 bases outside the gene matches. This chain's CDR3 is CASTGLAGKETQYF. Written as DNA, the CDR3 is TGTGCCAGCACCGGACTAGCGGGGAAAGAGACCCAGTACTTC.

The chain employs TRBV30 and TRBJ1-2, with 9 bases that match TRBD1. Germline-derived CDR1 and CDR2 are GTSNPN and SVGIG (reference sequence). V lost 3 bases, J lost 3 bases, and 5 bases stayed unmatched. The CDR3 length is 14 residues. The CDR3, as DNA: TGTGCCTGGAGAAAACAGGGGGCGTACTATGGCTACACCTTC. Its translation: CAWRKQGAYYGYTF.

This clone was counted a single time. This chain connects TRBV7-2 to TRBJ1-6; D is uncertain. The CDR3 covers 15 residues. The V gene lost 1 base and the J gene lost 9 bases, with 13 bases spanning the gap. Per germline, CDR1 SGHTA and CDR2 FQGNSA. The DNA for the CDR3 is TGTGCCAGCAGCTTAGTAGCAGAGTCTACTTCACCCCTCCACTTT. This translates into CASSLVAESTSPLHF.

This chain links TRBV7-9 with TRBJ1-3; D is uncertain. There are 11 residues in the CDR3. The V end was cut by 0 bases, the J end by 11 bases, with 5 bases between. Germline V gene sequence: CDR1 SEHNR, CDR2 FQNEAQ (reference sequence). CDR3 sequence: CASSLAQSIYF. The CDR3 bases are TGTGCCAGCAGCTTAGCGCAGTCCATATATTTT.

The chain has TRBV16 and TRBJ1-1, with unresolved D. The germline V gene has CDR1 KGHSY and CDR2 FQNENV. The CDR3 length is 15 residues. V lost 2 bases and J 0 bases, leaving 10 bases between the germline ends. For the CDR3, the DNA is TGTGCCAGCAGCCAAATCATCCCCCTGAACACTGAAGCTTTCTTT. Translation gives CASSQIIPLNTEAFF.

This chain uses TRBV29-1 with TRBJ2-2; 7 nucleotides agree with TRBD1. The CDR3 is 15 residues long. Germline loops: CDR1 SQVTM, CDR2 ANQGSEA. The ends lost 7 bases at V and 0 bases at J; junction bases unmatched: 8. The CDR3 reads CSAGLGTANTGELFF. In DNA form, the CDR3 reads TGCAGCGCTGGGCTCGGGACAGCGAACACCGGGGAGCTGTTTTTT.